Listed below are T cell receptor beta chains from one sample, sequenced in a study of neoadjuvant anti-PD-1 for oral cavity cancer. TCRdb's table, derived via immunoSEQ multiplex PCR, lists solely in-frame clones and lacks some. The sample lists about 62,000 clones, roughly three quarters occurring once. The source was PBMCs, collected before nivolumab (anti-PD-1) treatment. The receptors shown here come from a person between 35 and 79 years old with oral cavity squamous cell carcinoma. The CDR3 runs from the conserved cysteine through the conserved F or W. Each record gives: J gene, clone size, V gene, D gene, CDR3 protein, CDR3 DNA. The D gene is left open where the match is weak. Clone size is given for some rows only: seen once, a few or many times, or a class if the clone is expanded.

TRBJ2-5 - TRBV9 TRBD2 CASSVVSGRGETQYF TGTGCCAGCAGCGTAGTTTCCGGGAGGGGTGAGACCCAGTACTTC
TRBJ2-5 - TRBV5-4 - CASSLAEETQYF TGTGCCAGCAGCTTGGCGGAAGAGACCCAGTACTTC
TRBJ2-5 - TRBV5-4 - CASSSRVSPGLETQYF TGTGCCAGCAGCTCCCGGGTCTCCCCGGGGCTGGAGACCCAGTACTTC
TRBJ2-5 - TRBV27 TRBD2 CASSLSWRRGSETQYF TGTGCCAGCAGTTTATCGTGGAGGCGGGGGTCAGAGACCCAGTACTTC
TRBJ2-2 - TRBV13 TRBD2 CASSRSSGGLHNTGELFF TGTGCCAGCAGCCGATCTAGCGGGGGGCTCCATAACACCGGGGAGCTGTTTTTT
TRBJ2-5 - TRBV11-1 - CASSSGLDRFQETQYF TGTGCCAGCAGCTCCGGGCTCGACCGATTCCAAGAGACCCAGTACTTC
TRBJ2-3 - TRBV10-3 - CAISEGRGPWDTQYF TGTGCCATCAGTGAGGGGCGGGGGCCTTGGGATACGCAGTATTTT
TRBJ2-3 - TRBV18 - CASSPLIAASTDTQYF TGTGCCAGCTCACCCCTAATAGCGGCTAGCACAGATACGCAGTATTTT
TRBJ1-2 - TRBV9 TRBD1 CASSFRTGNYGYTF TGTGCCAGCAGCTTCCGGACAGGGAACTATGGCTACACCTTC
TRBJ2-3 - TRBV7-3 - CASSLDGKRSDTQYF TGTGCCAGCAGCTTAGACGGGAAGAGGTCAGATACGCAGTATTTT
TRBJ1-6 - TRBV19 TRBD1 CASSTDREGWPLHF TGTGCCAGTAGTACAGACAGGGAGGGGTGGCCCCTCCACTTT
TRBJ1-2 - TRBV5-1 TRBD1 CASSFEARGRRGYTF TGCGCCAGCAGCTTCGAGGCCAGGGGGCGTCGAGGCTACACCTTC
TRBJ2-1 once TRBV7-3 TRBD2 CASSLGLAHNEQFF TGTGCCAGCAGCTTAGGACTAGCACACAATGAGCAGTTCTTC
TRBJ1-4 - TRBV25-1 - CASSEWGAGEKLFF TGTGCCAGCAGTGAATGGGGGGCGGGGGAAAAACTGTTTTTT
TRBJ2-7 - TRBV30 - CAWSVGGSSYEQYF TGTGCCTGGAGTGTAGGGGGGAGCTCCTACGAGCAGTACTTC
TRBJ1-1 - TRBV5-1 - CASSWDRSNTEAFF TGCGCCAGCAGCTGGGACCGATCGAACACTGAAGCTTTCTTT
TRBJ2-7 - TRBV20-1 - CSATQGFEQYF TGCAGTGCTACGCAGGGGTTCGAGCAGTACTTC
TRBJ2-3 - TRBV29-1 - CSLWTGTDTQYF TGCAGCCTATGGACAGGCACAGATACGCAGTATTTT
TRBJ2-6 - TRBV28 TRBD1 CASSLSAGQAGANVLTF TGTGCCAGCAGTTTATCTGCCGGACAGGCTGGGGCCAACGTCCTGACTTTC
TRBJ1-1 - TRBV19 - CASSIKRFTEAFF TGTGCCAGTAGTATTAAGAGATTCACTGAAGCTTTCTTT
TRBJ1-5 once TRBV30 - CAWSVLGNQPQHF TGTGCCTGGAGTGTCCTTGGCAATCAGCCCCAGCATTTT
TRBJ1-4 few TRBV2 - CASSVLPFGGEKLFF TGTGCCAGCAGTGTCCTCCCTTTTGGGGGCGAAAAACTGTTTTTT
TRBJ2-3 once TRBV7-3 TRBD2 CASSLGLAGSTDTQYF TGTGCCAGCAGCTTGGGACTAGCGGGGAGCACAGATACGCAGTATTTT
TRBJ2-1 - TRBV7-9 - CASSFLTATYNEQFF TGTGCCAGCAGCTTCCTGACAGCTACATACAATGAGCAGTTCTTC
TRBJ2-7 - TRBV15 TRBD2 CATSRDERGALGEQYF TGTGCCACCAGCAGAGATGAGCGGGGGGCCCTTGGCGAGCAGTACTTC
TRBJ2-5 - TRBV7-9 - CASSRDRATQYF TGTGCCAGCAGTCGGGACCGAGCAACCCAGTACTTC
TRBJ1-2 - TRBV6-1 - CASSEQGTLANYGYTF TGTGCCAGCAGTGAACAGGGTACTTTGGCTAACTATGGCTACACCTTC
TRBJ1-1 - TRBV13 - CASSSPGGEDTEAFF TGTGCCAGCAGCTCCCCCGGGGGCGAGGACACTGAAGCTTTCTTT
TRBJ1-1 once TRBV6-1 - CASTFGGLLGTEAFF TGTGCCAGCACCTTTGGCGGGCTCCTCGGCACTGAAGCTTTCTTT
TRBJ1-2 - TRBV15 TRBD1 CATSRGQQANYGYTF TGTGCCACCAGCAGGGGACAGCAGGCTAACTATGGCTACACCTTC